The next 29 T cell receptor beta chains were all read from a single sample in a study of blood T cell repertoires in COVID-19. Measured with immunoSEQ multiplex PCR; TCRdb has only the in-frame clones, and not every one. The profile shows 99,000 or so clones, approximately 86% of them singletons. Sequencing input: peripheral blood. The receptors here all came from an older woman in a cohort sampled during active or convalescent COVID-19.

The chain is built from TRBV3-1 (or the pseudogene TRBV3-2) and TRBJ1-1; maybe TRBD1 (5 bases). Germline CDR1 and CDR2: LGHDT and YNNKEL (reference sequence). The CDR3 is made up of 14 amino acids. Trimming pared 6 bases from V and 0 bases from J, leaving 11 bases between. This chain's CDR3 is CASRIKGMNTEAFF. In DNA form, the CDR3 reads TGTGCCAGCAGGATTAAGGGGATGAACACTGAAGCTTTCTTT.

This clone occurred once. The CDR3 DNA reads as TGTGCCAGCAGCCAAACGGCGGGATCAGGCGAGCAGTACTTC. It is translated as CASSQTAGSGEQYF. The chain joins TRBV11-3 to TRBJ2-7; D is possibly TRBD2 (6 bases). The CDR3 totals 14 residues. Trimming stripped 5 bases from V and 6 bases from J, with 17 bases between. Germline V lookup: CDR1 SGHNT, CDR2 YENEEA.

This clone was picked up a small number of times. CDR3 amino acids: CASSKERTSGRRPSYEQYF. The CDR3 bases are TGTGCCAGCAGCAAAGAACGGACTAGCGGGAGAAGGCCATCCTACGAGCAGTACTTC. This chain uses TRBV21-1 with TRBJ2-7; the table's D call TRBD2 went unverified against the DNA. TRBV21-1 is given as a pseudogene. The CDR3 is 19 residues long.

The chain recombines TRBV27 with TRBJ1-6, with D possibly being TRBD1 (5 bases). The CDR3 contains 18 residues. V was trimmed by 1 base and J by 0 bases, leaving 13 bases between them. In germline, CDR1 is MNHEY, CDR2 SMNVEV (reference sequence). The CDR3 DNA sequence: TGTGCCAGCAGTTTATTCCCGGACACGAGCTCCTATAATTCACCCCTCCACTTT. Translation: CASSLFPDTSSYNSPLHF.

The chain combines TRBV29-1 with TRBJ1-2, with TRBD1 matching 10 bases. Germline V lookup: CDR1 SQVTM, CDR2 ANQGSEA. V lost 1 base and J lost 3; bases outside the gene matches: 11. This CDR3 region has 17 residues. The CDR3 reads CSVEGLVTGGRDYGYTF. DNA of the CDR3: TGCAGCGTTGAAGGCTTGGTGACAGGGGGCCGGGACTATGGCTACACCTTC.

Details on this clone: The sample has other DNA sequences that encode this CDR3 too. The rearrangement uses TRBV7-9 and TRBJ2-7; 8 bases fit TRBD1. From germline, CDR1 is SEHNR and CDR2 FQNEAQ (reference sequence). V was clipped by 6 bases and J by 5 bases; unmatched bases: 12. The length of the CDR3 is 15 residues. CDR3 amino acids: CASSFSRTGWDEQYF. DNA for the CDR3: TGTGCCAGCAGTTTTAGTCGGACAGGGTGGGACGAGCAGTACTTC.

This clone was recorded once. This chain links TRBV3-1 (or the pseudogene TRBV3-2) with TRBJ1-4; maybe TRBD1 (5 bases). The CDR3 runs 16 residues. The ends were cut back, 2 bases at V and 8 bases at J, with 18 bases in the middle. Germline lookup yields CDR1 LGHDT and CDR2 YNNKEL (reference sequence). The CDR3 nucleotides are TGTGCCAGCAGCCAACTAGGAGGAGGGGTGGGAGAAAAACTGTTTTTT. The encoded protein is CASSQLGGGVGEKLFF.

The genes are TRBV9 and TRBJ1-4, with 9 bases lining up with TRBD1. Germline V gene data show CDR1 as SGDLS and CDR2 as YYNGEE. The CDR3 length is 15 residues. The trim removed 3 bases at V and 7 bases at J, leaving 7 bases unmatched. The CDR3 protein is CASSAGTGMGEKLFF. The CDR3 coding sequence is TGTGCCAGCAGCGCCGGGACAGGGATGGGTGAAAAACTGTTTTTT. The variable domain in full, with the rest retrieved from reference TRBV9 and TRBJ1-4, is DSGVTQTPKHLITATGQRVTLRCSPRSGDLSVYWYQQSLDQGLQFLIQYYNGEERAKGNILERFSAQQFPDLHSELNLSSLELGDSALYFCASSAGTGMGEKLFFGSGTQLSVL.

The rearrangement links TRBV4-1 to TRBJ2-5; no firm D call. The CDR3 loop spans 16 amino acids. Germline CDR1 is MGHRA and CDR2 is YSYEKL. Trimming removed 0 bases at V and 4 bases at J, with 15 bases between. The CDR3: CASSQDPAMWSETQYF. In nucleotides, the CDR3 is TGCGCCAGCAGCCAAGATCCCGCTATGTGGTCAGAGACCCAGTACTTC.

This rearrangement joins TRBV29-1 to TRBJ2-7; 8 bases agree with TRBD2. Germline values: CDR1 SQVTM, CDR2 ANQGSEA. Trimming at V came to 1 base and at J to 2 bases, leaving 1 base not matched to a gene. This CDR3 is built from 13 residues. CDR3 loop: CSVEAGGPYEQYF. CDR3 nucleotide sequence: TGCAGCGTTGAAGCGGGAGGGCCCTACGAGCAGTACTTC.

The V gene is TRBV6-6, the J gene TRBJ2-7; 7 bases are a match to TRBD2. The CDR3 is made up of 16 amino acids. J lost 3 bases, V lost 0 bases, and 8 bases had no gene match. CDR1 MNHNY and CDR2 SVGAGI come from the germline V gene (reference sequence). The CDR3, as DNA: TGTGCCAGCAGTTACTCTCCAGGTGGGAGGGGCTACGAGCAGTACTTC. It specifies CASSYSPGGRGYEQYF.

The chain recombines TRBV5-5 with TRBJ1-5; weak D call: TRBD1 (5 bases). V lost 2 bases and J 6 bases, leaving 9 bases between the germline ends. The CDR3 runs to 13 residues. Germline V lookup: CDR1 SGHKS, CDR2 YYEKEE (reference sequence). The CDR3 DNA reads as TGTGCCAGCAGCTTTTTAGGGGTTCAGCCCCAGCATTTT. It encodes CASSFLGVQPQHF.

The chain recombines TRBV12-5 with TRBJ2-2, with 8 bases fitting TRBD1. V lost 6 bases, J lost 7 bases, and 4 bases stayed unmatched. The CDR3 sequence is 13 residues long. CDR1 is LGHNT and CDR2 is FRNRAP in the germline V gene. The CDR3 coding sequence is TGTGCTAGTGGGAGGACAGGGTTCGGGGAGCTGTTTTTT. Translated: CASGRTGFGELFF.

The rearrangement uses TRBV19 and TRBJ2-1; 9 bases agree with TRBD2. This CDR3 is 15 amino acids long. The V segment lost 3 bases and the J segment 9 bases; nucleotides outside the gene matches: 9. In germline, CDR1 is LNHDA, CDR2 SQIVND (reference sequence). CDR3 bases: TGTGCCAGTAGTATGGCGGGAGGGGGGACTGCTGAGCAGTTCTTC. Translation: CASSMAGGGTAEQFF.

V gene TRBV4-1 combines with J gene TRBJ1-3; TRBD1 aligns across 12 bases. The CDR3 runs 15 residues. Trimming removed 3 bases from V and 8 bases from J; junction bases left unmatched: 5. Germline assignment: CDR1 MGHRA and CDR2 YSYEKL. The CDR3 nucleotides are TGCGCCAGCAGCCAGGGGACAGGGGGCGTTTACACCATATATTTT. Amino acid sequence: CASSQGTGGVYTIYF.

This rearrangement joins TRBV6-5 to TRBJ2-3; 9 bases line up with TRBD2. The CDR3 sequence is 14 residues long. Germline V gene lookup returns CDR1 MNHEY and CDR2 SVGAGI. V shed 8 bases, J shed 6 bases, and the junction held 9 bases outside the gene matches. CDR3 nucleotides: TGTGCCAGCGGGGATCCGGGACTAGCCGATACGCAGTATTTT. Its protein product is CASGDPGLADTQYF.

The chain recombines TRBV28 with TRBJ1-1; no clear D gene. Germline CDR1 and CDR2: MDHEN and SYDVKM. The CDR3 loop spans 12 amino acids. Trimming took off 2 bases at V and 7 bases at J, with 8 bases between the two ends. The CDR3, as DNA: TGTGCCAGCAGTTTAGGCCGGGGTGAAGCTTTCTTT. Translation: CASSLGRGEAFF.

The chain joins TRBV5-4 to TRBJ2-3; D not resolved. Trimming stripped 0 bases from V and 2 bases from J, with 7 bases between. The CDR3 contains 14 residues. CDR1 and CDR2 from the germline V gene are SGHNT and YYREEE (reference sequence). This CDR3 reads CASSLVAATDTQYF. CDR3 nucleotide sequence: TGTGCCAGCAGCTTGGTCGCGGCCACAGATACGCAGTATTTT. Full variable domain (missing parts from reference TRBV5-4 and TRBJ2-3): ETGVTQSPTHLIKTRGQQVTLRCSSQSGHNTVSWYQQALGQGPQFIFQYYREEENGRGNFPPRFSGLQFPNYSSELNVNALELDDSALYLCASSLVAATDTQYFGPGTRLTVL.

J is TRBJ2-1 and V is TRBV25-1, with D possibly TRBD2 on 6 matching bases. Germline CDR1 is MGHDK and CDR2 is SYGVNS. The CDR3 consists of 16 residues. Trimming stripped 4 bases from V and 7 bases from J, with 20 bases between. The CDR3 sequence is CASSAYTLGLTNEQFF. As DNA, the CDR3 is TGTGCCAGCAGTGCTTATACCCTGGGACTGACAAATGAGCAGTTCTTC.

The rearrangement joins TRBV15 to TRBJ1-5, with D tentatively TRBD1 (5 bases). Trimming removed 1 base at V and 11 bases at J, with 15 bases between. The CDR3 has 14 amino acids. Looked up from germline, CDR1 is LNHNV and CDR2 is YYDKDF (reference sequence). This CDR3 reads CATSRGGGPSAQHF. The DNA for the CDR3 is TGTGCCACCAGCAGAGGGGGCGGTCCCTCGGCCCAGCATTTT.

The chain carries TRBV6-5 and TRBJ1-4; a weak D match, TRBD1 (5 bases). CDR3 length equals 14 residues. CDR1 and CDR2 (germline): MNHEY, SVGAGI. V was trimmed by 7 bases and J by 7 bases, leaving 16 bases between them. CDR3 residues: CASIWGSMGEKLFF. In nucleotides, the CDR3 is TGTGCCAGCATCTGGGGCAGCATGGGTGAAAAACTGTTTTTT.

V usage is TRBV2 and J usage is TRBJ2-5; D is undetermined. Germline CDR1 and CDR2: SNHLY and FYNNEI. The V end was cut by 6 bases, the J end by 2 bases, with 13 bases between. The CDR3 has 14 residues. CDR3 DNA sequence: TGTGCCAGCAGGAACTCGTACCTTCAAGAGACCCAGTACTTC. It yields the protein CASRNSYLQETQYF.

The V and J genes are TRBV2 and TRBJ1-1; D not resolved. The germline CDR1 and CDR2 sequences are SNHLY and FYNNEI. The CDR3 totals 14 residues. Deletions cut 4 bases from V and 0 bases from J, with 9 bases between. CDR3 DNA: TGTGCCAGCAGTGCCGAGTTTATGAACACTGAAGCTTTCTTT. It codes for CASSAEFMNTEAFF.

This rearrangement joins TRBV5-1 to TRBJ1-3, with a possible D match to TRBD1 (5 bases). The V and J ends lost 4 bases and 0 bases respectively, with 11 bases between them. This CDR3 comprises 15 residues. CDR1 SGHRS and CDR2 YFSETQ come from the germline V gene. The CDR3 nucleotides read TGCGCCAGCAGCAGGGACGGGAGCTCTGGAAACACCATATATTTT. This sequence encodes CASSRDGSSGNTIYF.

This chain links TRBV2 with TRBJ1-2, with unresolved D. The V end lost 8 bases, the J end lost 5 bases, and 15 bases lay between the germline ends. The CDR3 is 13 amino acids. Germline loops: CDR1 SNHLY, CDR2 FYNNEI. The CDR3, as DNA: TGTGCCAGCCCGCGTCGGGGAGGTTATGGCTACACCTTC. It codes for CASPRRGGYGYTF. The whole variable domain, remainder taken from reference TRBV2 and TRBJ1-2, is EPEVTQTPSHQVTQMGQEVILRCVPISNHLYFYWYRQILGQKVEFLVSFYNNEISEKSEIFDDQFSVERPDGSNFTLKIRSTKLEDSAMYFCASPRRGGYGYTFGSGTRLTVV.

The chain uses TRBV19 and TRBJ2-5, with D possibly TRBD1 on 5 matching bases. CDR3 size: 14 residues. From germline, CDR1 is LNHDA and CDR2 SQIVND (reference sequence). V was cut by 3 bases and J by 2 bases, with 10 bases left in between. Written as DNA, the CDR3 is TGTGCCAGTAGTATCTTGGGGCCTCAAGAGACCCAGTACTTC. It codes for CASSILGPQETQYF.

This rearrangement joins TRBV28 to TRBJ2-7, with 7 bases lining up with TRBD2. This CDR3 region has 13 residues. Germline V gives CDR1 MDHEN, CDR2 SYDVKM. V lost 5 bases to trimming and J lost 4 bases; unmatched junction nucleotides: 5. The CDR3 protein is CASSLTSVYEQYF. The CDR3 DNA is TGTGCCAGCAGTCTAACTAGCGTTTACGAGCAGTACTTC.

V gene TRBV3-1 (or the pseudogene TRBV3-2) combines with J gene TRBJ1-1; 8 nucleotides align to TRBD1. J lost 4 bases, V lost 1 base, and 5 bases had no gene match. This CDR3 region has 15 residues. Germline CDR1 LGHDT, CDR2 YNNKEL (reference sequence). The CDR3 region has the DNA TGTGCCAGCAGCCAAGCAGGGGGCGGGGGCACTGAAGCTTTCTTT. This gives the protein CASSQAGGGGTEAFF.

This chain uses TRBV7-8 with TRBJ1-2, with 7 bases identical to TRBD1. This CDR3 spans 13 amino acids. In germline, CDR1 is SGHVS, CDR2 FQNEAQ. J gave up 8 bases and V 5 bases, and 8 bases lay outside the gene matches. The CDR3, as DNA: TGTGCCAGCAGCCAAAGGACAGGCCTAGGCTACACCTTC. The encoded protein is CASSQRTGLGYTF.